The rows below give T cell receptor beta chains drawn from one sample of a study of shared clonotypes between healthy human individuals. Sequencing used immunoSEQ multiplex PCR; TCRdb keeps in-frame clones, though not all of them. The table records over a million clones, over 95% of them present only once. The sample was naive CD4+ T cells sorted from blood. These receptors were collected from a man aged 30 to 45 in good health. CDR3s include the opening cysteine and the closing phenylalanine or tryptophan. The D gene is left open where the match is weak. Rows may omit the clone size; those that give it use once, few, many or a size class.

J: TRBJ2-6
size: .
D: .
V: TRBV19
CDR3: CASSLLRQGTGANVLTF
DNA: TGTGCCAGTAGTCTTCTGCGCCAGGGAACTGGGGCCAACGTCCTGACTTTC

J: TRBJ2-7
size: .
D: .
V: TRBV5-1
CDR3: CASSPKLAGNYEQYF
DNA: TGCGCCAGCAGCCCCAAGTTGGCGGGGAACTACGAGCAGTACTTC

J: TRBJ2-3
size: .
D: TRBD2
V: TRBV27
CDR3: CASRFNSGRDTDTQYF
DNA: TGTGCCAGCAGGTTTAATAGCGGGAGGGATACAGATACGCAGTATTTT

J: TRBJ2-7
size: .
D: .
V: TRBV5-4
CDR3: CASSSRQDSREQYF
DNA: TGTGCCAGCAGCTCCCGACAGGACTCTCGGGAGCAGTACTTC

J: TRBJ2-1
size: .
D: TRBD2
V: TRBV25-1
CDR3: CASSGSGGSYNEQFF
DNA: TGTGCCAGCAGTGGGAGCGGGGGCTCCTACAATGAGCAGTTCTTC

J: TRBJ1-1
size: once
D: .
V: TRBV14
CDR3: CASSQGVGLWTDEPEAFF
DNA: TGTGCCAGCAGCCAAGGGGTAGGATTGTGGACAGACGAACCTGAAGCTTTCTTT

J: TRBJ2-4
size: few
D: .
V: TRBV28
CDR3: CARCLCPPNIQYF
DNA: TGTGCCAGGTGCCTCTGCCCACCAAACATTCAGTACTTC

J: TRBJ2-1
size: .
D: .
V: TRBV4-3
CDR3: CASSSWTVRDEQFF
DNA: TGCGCCAGCAGCTCATGGACGGTCCGCGATGAGCAGTTCTTC

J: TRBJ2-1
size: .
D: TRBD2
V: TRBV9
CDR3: CASSVGGYAGGYREQFF
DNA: TGTGCCAGCAGCGTGGGGGGTTACGCGGGAGGGTATCGGGAGCAGTTCTTC

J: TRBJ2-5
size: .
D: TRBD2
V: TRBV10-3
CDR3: CAISEPPGTGGGQETQYF
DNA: TGTGCCATCAGTGAGCCACCAGGGACGGGAGGGGGCCAAGAGACCCAGTACTTC

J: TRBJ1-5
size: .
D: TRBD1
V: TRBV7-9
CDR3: CASSFEGGSQPQHF
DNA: TGTGCCAGCAGCTTCGAAGGGGGCTCTCAGCCCCAGCATTTT

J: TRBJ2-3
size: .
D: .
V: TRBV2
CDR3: CASSPPVHPQYF
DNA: TGTGCCAGCAGTCCGCCGGTTCATCCGCAGTATTTT

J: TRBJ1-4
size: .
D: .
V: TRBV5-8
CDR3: CASRWGQEKLFF
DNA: TGTGCCAGCAGGTGGGGTCAGGAAAAACTGTTTTTT

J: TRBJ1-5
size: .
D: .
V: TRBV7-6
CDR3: CASSLGTGNQPQHF
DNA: TGTGCCAGCAGCTTAGGGACGGGAAATCAGCCCCAGCATTTT

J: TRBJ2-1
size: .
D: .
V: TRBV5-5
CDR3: CASSLRLIYNEQFF
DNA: TGTGCCAGCAGCTTGCGGCTAATCTACAATGAGCAGTTCTTC

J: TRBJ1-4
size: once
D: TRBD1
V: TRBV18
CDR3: CASSLPGTGDEKLFF
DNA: TGTGCCAGCTCACTCCCCGGGACAGGGGATGAAAAACTGTTTTTT

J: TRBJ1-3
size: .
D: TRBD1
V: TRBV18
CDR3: CASSPGQASSGNTIYF
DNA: TGTGCCAGCTCACCCGGACAGGCGAGCTCTGGAAACACCATATATTTT

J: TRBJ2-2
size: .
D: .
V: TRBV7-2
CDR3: CASTTTGELFF
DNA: TGTGCCAGCACGACCACCGGGGAGCTGTTTTTT

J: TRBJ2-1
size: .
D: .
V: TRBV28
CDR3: CASSSTRLKFF
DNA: TGTGCCAGCAGTTCCACTAGGTTGAAGTTCTTC

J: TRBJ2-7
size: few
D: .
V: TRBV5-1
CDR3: CASTPQSASYEQYF
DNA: TGCGCCAGCACCCCTCAGTCGGCCTCCTACGAGCAGTACTTC

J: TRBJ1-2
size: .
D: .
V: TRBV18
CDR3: CASSLSGESNYGYTF
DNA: TGTGCCAGCTCACTATCAGGGGAATCCAACTATGGCTACACCTTC

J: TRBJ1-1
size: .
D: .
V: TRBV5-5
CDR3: CASSLVRATEAFF
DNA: TGTGCCAGCAGCTTGGTTAGGGCCACTGAAGCTTTCTTT

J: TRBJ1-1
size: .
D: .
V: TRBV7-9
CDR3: CASIPQNTEAFF
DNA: TGTGCCAGCATCCCCCAGAACACTGAAGCTTTCTTT

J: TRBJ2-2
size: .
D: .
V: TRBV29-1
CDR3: CSAKHGGTVGELFF
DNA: TGCAGCGCCAAACATGGCGGGACTGTCGGGGAGCTGTTTTTT

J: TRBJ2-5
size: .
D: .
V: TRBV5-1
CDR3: CASSLASRETQYF
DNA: TGCGCCAGCAGCTTGGCGAGCCGTGAGACCCAGTACTTC

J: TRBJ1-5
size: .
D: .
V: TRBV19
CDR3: CASSIAGRGQPQHF
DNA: TGTGCCAGTAGTATAGCCGGACGTGGGCAGCCCCAGCATTTT

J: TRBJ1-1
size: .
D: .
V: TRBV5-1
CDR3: CASSPGQSNTEAFF
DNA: TGCGCCAGCAGCCCGGGACAATCGAACACTGAAGCTTTCTTT

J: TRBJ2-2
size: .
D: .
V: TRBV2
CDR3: CASSEDSLRELFF
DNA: TGTGCCAGCAGTGAGGACAGTCTCCGGGAGCTGTTTTTT

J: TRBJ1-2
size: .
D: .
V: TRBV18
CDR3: CASSPEQGSGYTF
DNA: TGTGCCAGCTCACCGGAACAGGGCTCTGGCTACACCTTC

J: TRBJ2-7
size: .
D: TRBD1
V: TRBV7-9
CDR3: CASSLPSTGASYEQYF
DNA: TGTGCCAGCAGCTTACCCTCTACAGGGGCCTCCTACGAGCAGTACTTC

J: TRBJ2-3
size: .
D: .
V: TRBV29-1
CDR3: CSVGSRNTDTQYF
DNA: TGCAGCGTCGGTAGCCGAAACACAGATACGCAGTATTTT

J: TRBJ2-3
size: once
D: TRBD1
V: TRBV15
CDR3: CATSRDWTGLTRRQYF
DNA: TGTGCCACCAGCAGAGATTGGACAGGCCTAACACGTCGGCAGTATTTT

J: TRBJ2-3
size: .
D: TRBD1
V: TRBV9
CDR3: CASSDPGQGQGTQYF
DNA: TGTGCCAGCAGCGATCCGGGACAGGGGCAGGGTACGCAGTATTTT

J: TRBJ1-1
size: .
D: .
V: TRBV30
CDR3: CAWSLTGNTEAFF
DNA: TGTGCCTGGAGCTTAACAGGGAACACTGAAGCTTTCTTT

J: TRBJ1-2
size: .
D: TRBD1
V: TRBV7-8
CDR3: CASSLEHRGRGLMGNYGYTF
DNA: TGTGCCAGCAGCTTAGAACACAGGGGGCGCGGGTTAATGGGGAACTATGGCTACACCTTC

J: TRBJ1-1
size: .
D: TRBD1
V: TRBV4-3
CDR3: CASSQVTGGYTEAFF
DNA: TGCGCCAGCAGCCAAGTAACAGGGGGGTACACTGAAGCTTTCTTT

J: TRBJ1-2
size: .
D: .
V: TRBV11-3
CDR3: CASSYGKGSDKYGYTF
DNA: TGTGCCAGCAGCTATGGTAAGGGGTCAGATAAGTATGGCTACACCTTC

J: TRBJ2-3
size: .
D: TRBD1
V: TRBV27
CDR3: CASSPAGDRFTDTQYF
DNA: TGTGCCAGCAGTCCGGCCGGGGACAGATTCACAGATACGCAGTATTTT

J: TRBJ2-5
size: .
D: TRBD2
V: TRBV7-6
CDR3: CASSLGLAGGSRETQYF
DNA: TGTGCCAGCAGCTTAGGACTAGCGGGAGGGTCCCGGGAGACCCAGTACTTC

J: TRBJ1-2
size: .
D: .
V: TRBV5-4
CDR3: CASSPQDRYGYGYTF
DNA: TGTGCCAGCAGCCCGCAGGACAGATATGGCTATGGCTACACCTTC

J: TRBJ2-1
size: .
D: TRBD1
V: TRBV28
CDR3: CASSRTGTGYNEQFF
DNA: TGTGCCAGCAGCCGCACCGGGACAGGTTACAATGAGCAGTTCTTC

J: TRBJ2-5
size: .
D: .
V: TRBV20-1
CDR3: CSARVGETQYF
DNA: TGCAGTGCTAGAGTCGGGGAGACCCAGTACTTC

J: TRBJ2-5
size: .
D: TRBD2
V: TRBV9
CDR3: CASSAGLAGAETQYF
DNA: TGTGCCAGCAGCGCGGGACTAGCGGGAGCCGAGACCCAGTACTTC

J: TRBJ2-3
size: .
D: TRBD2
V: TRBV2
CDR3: CASSLPRGRSTDTQYF
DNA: TGTGCCAGCAGTCTCCCCCGCGGGAGGAGCACAGATACGCAGTATTTT

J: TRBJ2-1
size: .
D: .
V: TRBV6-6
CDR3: CASSYGGEQFF
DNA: TGTGCCAGCAGTTACGGGGGTGAGCAGTTCTTC

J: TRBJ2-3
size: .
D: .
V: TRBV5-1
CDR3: CASSPQGVGTDTQYF
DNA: TGCGCCAGCAGCCCCCAAGGAGTTGGCACAGATACGCAGTATTTT

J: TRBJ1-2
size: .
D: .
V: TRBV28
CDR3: CASSLAGAYHGYTF
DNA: TGTGCCAGCAGTTTAGCGGGGGCGTACCATGGCTACACCTTC

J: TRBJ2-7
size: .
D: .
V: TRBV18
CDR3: CASSPRDRVGEQYF
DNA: TGTGCCAGCTCACCACGGGACCGAGTAGGGGAGCAGTACTTC

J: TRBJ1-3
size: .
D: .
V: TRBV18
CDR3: CASSLTTVVSGNTIYF
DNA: TGTGCCAGCTCACTTACAACAGTAGTCTCTGGAAACACCATATATTTT

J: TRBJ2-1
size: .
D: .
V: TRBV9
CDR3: CASSVELVGPNEQFF
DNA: TGTGCCAGCAGCGTAGAACTAGTGGGCCCGAATGAGCAGTTCTTC

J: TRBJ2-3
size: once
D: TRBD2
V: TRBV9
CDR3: CASSVGSGSGTNQDTQYF
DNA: TGTGCCAGCAGCGTAGGAAGCGGTAGCGGGACGAACCAAGATACGCAGTATTTT

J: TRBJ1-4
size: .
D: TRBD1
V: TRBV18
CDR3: CASSHRDRGEKLFF
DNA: TGTGCCAGCTCACACCGGGACAGGGGTGAAAAACTGTTTTTT

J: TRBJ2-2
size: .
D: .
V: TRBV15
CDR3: CATSRGSANTGELFF
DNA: TGTGCCACCAGCAGAGGCTCCGCGAACACCGGGGAGCTGTTTTTT

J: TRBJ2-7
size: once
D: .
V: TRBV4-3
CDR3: CASSQTRKVSYEQYF
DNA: TGCGCCAGCAGCCAAACTAGGAAAGTGTCCTACGAGCAGTACTTC

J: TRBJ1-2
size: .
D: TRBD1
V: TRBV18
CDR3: CASSPTGDGGYTF
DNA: TGTGCCAGCTCACCAACAGGGGACGGCGGCTACACCTTC

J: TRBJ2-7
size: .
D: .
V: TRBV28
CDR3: CASSLLSEQYF
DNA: TGTGCCAGCAGTCTATTATCCGAGCAGTACTTC

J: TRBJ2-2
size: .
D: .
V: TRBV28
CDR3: CASLRRDSANTGELFF
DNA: TGTGCCAGCCTAAGAAGGGACTCGGCGAACACCGGGGAGCTGTTTTTT

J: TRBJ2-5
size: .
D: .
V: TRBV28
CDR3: CASSISRVVETQYF
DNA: TGTGCCAGCAGTATATCCAGGGTGGTTGAGACCCAGTACTTC

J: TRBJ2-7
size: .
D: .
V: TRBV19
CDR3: CASSPQGFYEQYF
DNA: TGTGCCAGTAGTCCCCAGGGGTTCTACGAGCAGTACTTC

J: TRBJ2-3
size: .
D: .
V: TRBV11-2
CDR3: CASSFSAGSDTQYF
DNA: TGTGCCAGCAGCTTCTCGGCAGGGTCGGATACGCAGTATTTT